These 9 T cell receptor beta chains came from one sample sequenced in a study of CD8 T cells in Susac syndrome. Random hexamers primed reverse transcription of about 0.5 to 1 ug RNA. One entry per CDR3 protein, called by TCRdb with MiXCR from the immunoSEQ multiplex PCR reads. The sample consists of fewer than 300,000 distinct CDR3 sequences, 85% of them appearing once. Sequencing was performed on CD8+ T cells from PBMCs. The receptors derive from a human donor with multiple sclerosis.

The chain recombines TRBV30 with TRBJ2-3, with 9 bases fitting TRBD2. Germline V CDR1 and CDR2: GTSNPN, SVGIG (reference sequence). The CDR3 totals 16 residues. V lost 2 bases and J lost 1; bases outside the gene matches: 7. The DNA for the CDR3 is TGTGCCTGGAGTCGGAGCGGGAGGTTCCGCACAGATACGCAGTATTTT. It is translated as CAWSRSGRFRTDTQYF. Drawing the rest from reference TRBV30 and TRBJ2-3, the complete variable domain is SQTIHQWPATLVQPVGSPLSLECTVEGTSNPNLYWYRQAAGRGLQLLFYSVGIGQISSEVPQNLSASRPQDRQFILSSKKLLLSDSGFYLCAWSRSGRFRTDTQYFGPGTRLTVL.

This chain connects TRBV28 to TRBJ2-7; possibly TRBD2 for D (6 bases). Germline CDR1 reads MDHEN; CDR2 reads SYDVKM. V gave up 5 bases and J gave up 3 bases, with 17 bases separating them. CDR3 length: 15 amino acids. CDR3 coding DNA: TGTGCCAGCAGTAACCGGGACTGGGCCGACTACGAGCAGTACTTC. Amino acids: CASSNRDWADYEQYF.

J is TRBJ2-5 and V is TRBV20-1, with a weak D call TRBD2 (5 bases). The germline V and J ends were trimmed by 3 bases and 3 bases, with 20 bases remaining between them. In germline, CDR1 is DFQATT, CDR2 SNEGSKA (reference sequence). The CDR3 spans 16 residues. The CDR3 loop reads CSASGFRGEIEETQYF. The CDR3 region has the DNA TGCAGTGCTAGCGGATTCCGGGGTGAAATTGAAGAGACCCAGTACTTC.

This clonotype was counted only a few times. V is TRBV12-3 or TRBV12-4 and J is TRBJ1-1; possibly TRBD1 for D (5 bases). There are 14 residues in the CDR3. V was cut by 6 bases and J by 9 bases, with 20 bases left in between. This CDR3 reads CASRSPGRTPQAFF. The CDR3 nucleotides are TGTGCCAGCAGAAGTCCGGGACGTACGCCCCAAGCTTTCTTT.

This clonotype was seen just once. The chain joins TRBV30 to TRBJ2-7; D may be TRBD2 (6 bases). Germline CDR1 is GTSNPN and CDR2 is SVGIG (reference sequence). The CDR3 covers 13 residues. V lost 2 bases and J 6 bases, leaving 14 bases between the germline ends. The CDR3 DNA reads as TGTGCCTGGAGTCATGGGGGGACGGGCGAGCAGTACTTC. Translation gives CAWSHGGTGEQYF.

This clonotype was seen only once. The genes are TRBV20-1 and TRBJ1-2; 8 bases fit TRBD1. The V gene's germline CDR1 is DFQATT and CDR2 SNEGSKA (reference sequence). This CDR3 has 16 amino acids. V shed 4 bases, J shed 4 bases, and the junction held 14 bases outside the gene matches. The CDR3 bases are TGCAGTGCTATTCCAAAGAGCCGACAGGGGAGCTATGGCTACACCTTC. Encoded protein: CSAIPKSRQGSYGYTF.

The chain combines TRBV2 with TRBJ2-1, with a possible D match to TRBD2 (6 bases). The CDR3 runs 16 residues. V was shortened by 0 bases and J by 4 bases, with 13 bases between the two germline ends. Per the germline V gene, CDR1 is SNHLY and CDR2 is FYNNEI. CDR3 bases: TGTGCCAGCAGTGAAGCCATGGGACTCTCGTACAATGAGCAGTTCTTC. Translating it yields CASSEAMGLSYNEQFF.

The chain uses TRBV5-1 and TRBJ2-2; 9 nucleotides match TRBD1. This CDR3 has 18 residues. J was trimmed by 5 bases and V by 4 bases; bases with no gene match: 15. Germline CDR1 reads SGHRS; CDR2 reads YFSETQ. CDR3 in amino acids: CASSPPGQGFSTTGELFF. CDR3 bases: TGCGCCAGCAGCCCACCGGGACAGGGTTTTTCCACTACCGGGGAGCTGTTTTTT.

The J gene is TRBJ2-5, the V gene TRBV5-1; possible D gene TRBD1, 6 bases. V lost 2 bases, J lost 1 base, and 18 bases lay in between. Germline CDR1 and CDR2: SGHRS and YFSETQ. The CDR3 extends over 17 amino acids. CDR3 sequence (DNA): TGCGCCAGCAGCTTAGGGGACATCGGCTTTCTCCAAGAGACCCAGTACTTC. Protein: CASSLGDIGFLQETQYF.